What follows describes a single T cell receptor (beta chain). Its antigen is still unknown. Profiled with immunoSEQ multiplex PCR; TCRdb holds only in-frame clones, not every one. The sample carries 35,000 to 40,000 clones, about 85% recorded once. These data originate in a study of OX40 agonist ivuxolimab in advanced cancers. Study at large: An agonistic human IgG2 monoclonal antibody against OX40 (CD134) was given. Study results and caveats: There was clonal expansion of CD4+ and CD8+ blood T cells by week 6 at 0.1 to 3.0 mg/kg. On average, CD8+ T cells showed a greater number of expanded clones than CD4+.

V shed 6 bases and J 0 bases; nucleotides not matched to a gene: 7. Germline V gene lookup returns CDR1 WSHSY and CDR2 SAAADI. The length of the CDR3 is 15 residues. Peripheral blood came from all dose cohorts at three timepoints. The chain is built from TRBV10-2 and TRBJ1-1; 7 bases fit TRBD1. The origin of this receptor is an adult with an advanced solid tumor such as melanoma, head and neck, liver or kidney cancer. Sequences were derived from CD4+ or CD8+ T cells sorted from blood, sampled in a trial of the OX40 agonist ivuxolimab. The CDR3 DNA reads as TGCGCCAGCAGAGATCTTACAGGGGTGAACACTGAAGCTTTCTTT. Its translation is CASRDLTGVNTEAFF.